This section outlines one TCR beta chain sequence together with its context. Its antigen is not identified. TCRdb's copy holds only in-frame clones and misses some; the assay was immunoSEQ multiplex PCR. The sample lists 760,000 or so clones; about 96% were seen once. The sample belongs to a study of shared clonotypes between healthy human individuals. Naive CD8 cells lacked CD45RO and underwent positive selection for CCR7, leaving out terminally differentiated effector memory CD45RA+ cells. Study-wide findings and caveats: Roughly 5% of naive CD4 clonotypes were shared across a handful of donors. The genetic and exposure-history diversity represented was limited by few donors.

The germline V gene encodes CDR1 SEHNR and CDR2 FQNEAQ (reference sequence). The junction had 3 bases not matched to a gene; V was cut back by 5 bases and J by 3 bases. This CDR3 spans 14 amino acids. The sample was naive CD8+ T cells sorted from blood. The chain recombines TRBV7-9 with TRBJ2-7; 11 positions match TRBD1. The source of this sequence is a man aged 25 to 45 in good health. The CDR3 here is CASSTDRGRYEQYF. The CDR3 DNA is TGTGCCAGCAGCACGGACAGGGGGCGCTACGAGCAGTACTTC.